The rows below give T cell receptor beta chains drawn from one sample of a study of T cells expressing NK-cell markers. TCRdb re-analyzed the 5' RACE reads; it lists each CDR3 protein once, without DNA. The sample has approximately 380,000 distinct CDR3 sequences; the top ten hold roughly 5.2%. Sequencing used blood T cells: a sorted CD56 or NKG2C T cell subset, CD4+ or CD8+ T cells, or bulk PBMC T cells (not recorded which). Receptors originate from a man aged 18-69 years in good health. The CDR3 runs from the conserved cysteine through the conserved F or W. The order of the fields is V gene, J gene, CDR3 protein.

V: TRBV12-3/TRBV12-4; J: TRBJ2-7; CDR3: CASSSTGTYEQYF
V: TRBV15; J: TRBJ2-1; CDR3: CATSRGSGGASGEQFF
V: TRBV2; J: TRBJ2-1; CDR3: CASSESGTAYNEQFF
V: TRBV28; J: TRBJ2-6; CDR3: CASSSLGLFSGANVLTF
V: TRBV7-6; J: TRBJ2-2; CDR3: CASSPIAGGLAGELFF
V: TRBV12-3/TRBV12-4; J: TRBJ1-2; CDR3: CASSLLRDYGYTF
V: TRBV6-2/TRBV6-3; J: TRBJ1-1; CDR3: CASRRTDAYVEAFF
V: TRBV27; J: TRBJ2-2; CDR3: CASSTMTKGAGELFF
V: TRBV6-4; J: TRBJ2-7; CDR3: CASSDSRRLLSYEQYF
V: TRBV28; J: TRBJ1-2; CDR3: CASSQQGVANYGYTF
V: TRBV7-2; J: TRBJ2-2; CDR3: CASSSKTSNTGELFF
V: TRBV10-3; J: TRBJ1-2; CDR3: CAISRHGEKIYGYTF
V: TRBV5-3; J: TRBJ2-3; CDR3: CARSPKMALDTQYF
V: TRBV7-2; J: TRBJ2-1; CDR3: CASSLQGGGLANEQFF
V: TRBV5-6; J: TRBJ2-3; CDR3: CASSGRRGWDTQYF
V: TRBV30; J: TRBJ2-1; CDR3: CAWSFSGGDNEQFF
V: TRBV20-1; J: TRBJ2-1; CDR3: CSAPATQKPVNEQFF
V: TRBV18; J: TRBJ2-1; CDR3: CASSPAANNEQFF
V: TRBV7-9; J: TRBJ2-5; CDR3: CASSLSGVKTQYF
V: TRBV7-6; J: TRBJ1-4; CDR3: CASSLGGAGTNEKLFF
V: TRBV10-3; J: TRBJ2-7; CDR3: CAISAGTYEQYF
V: TRBV5-1; J: TRBJ2-2; CDR3: CASSFIMGDTGELFF
V: TRBV7-2; J: TRBJ2-1; CDR3: CASSLVGRYQYNEQFF
V: TRBV7-9; J: TRBJ2-5; CDR3: CASSLTGTKETQYF
V: TRBV6-4; J: TRBJ2-3; CDR3: CASSDSNRATGQYF
V: TRBV7-6; J: TRBJ1-1; CDR3: CASGGRDTEAFF
V: TRBV10-3; J: TRBJ2-1; CDR3: CAIMGTSGVNEQFF
V: TRBV6-1; J: TRBJ2-2; CDR3: CASSEAVRTGELFF
V: TRBV28; J: TRBJ2-1; CDR3: CASRSRGSYNEQFF
V: TRBV5-1; J: TRBJ2-3; CDR3: CASSTRPRLAGSTDTQYF
V: TRBV18; J: TRBJ1-2; CDR3: CASSDQGAQGYTF
V: TRBV5-1; J: TRBJ1-5; CDR3: CASSLENQPGQPQHF
V: TRBV4-2; J: TRBJ2-7; CDR3: CASSQGQLAGETYEQYF
V: TRBV5-5; J: TRBJ1-6; CDR3: CASSTTQGVNSPLHF
V: TRBV24-1; J: TRBJ2-2; CDR3: CATSDLRPTGELFF
V: TRBV3-1; J: TRBJ2-7; CDR3: CASRYNLDINEQYF
V: TRBV7-3; J: TRBJ2-2; CDR3: CASSLWGAQGTGELFF
V: TRBV10-3; J: TRBJ2-7; CDR3: CAIDDSGVTSYEQYF
V: TRBV12-3/TRBV12-4; J: TRBJ1-2; CDR3: CASSRDPGYYGYTF